This T cell receptor (beta chain) was profiled in a study of T cell responses to AZD1222 COVID-19 vaccine. Study overall: Doses given second, at about 4 or about 12 weeks, were pooled.

Study observations and caveats: Donors were largely white British and mainly female; clonal diversity was possibly underestimated. There were repertoire samples only from the period after the peak T cell response.

Here immunoSEQ multiplex PCR was the method, and the copy in TCRdb shows in-frame clones only, minus some. The data hold about 93,000 clones, with 80% to 90% observed a single time. V lost 3 bases and J lost 6, with 12 bases in between. The CDR3 spans 14 residues. Germline loops: CDR1 WSHSY, CDR2 SAAADI. Remarks on this clone: Its antigen is not known.

The V gene is TRBV10-2, the J gene TRBJ1-5, with D possibly being TRBD1 (6 bases). The clonotype comes from an adult in good health. The material was peripheral blood, obtained on day 0 of AZD1222 vaccination. As DNA, the CDR3 is TGCGCCAGCAGTGATTACAGGGTGGGTCAGCCCCAGCATTTT. It translates to CASSDYRVGQPQHF.